These 31 T cell receptor beta chains originate from one sample sequenced in a study of human CD4 T cells and Enterobacteriaceae. The memory gate held CD4+ cells that were not CD45RA+CCR7+CD95- naive cells, over 98% pure. Produced via immunoSEQ multiplex PCR; TCRdb's table is partial and in-frame only. In the table there are fewer than 35,000 clones, around 80% of which are singletons. The sequencing sample was made of memory CD4+ T cells from blood. The receptors come from a human donor in good health.

This sequence joins TRBV5-4 and TRBJ2-1; D may match TRBD1 or TRBD2 (5 bases each). The CDR3 is 17 residues long. Per the germline V gene, CDR1 is SGHNT and CDR2 is YYREEE (reference sequence). Trimming cost V 3 bases and J 0 bases, with 16 bases left between them. CDR3: CASSWAGTSSSYNEQFF. The CDR3 coding sequence is TGTGCCAGCAGCTGGGCCGGGACCTCCAGCTCCTACAATGAGCAGTTCTTC.

This chain links TRBV9 with TRBJ2-7; 9 bases map to TRBD1. The V gene end was trimmed by 4 bases and the J gene end by 5 bases; junction bases not matched to a gene: 7. This CDR3 has 14 amino acids. CDR1 and CDR2 from the germline V gene are SGDLS and YYNGEE. DNA for the CDR3: TGTGCCAGCAGCTCCGGGACAGGGATCCACGAGCAGTACTTC. Residues: CASSSGTGIHEQYF.

This chain links TRBV7-6 with TRBJ2-5; D is unclear. V lost 0 bases, J lost 5 bases, and 13 bases lay in between. The length of the CDR3 is 15 residues. CDR1 and CDR2 (germline): SGHVS, FNYEAQ. The CDR3 here is CASSLAAAYRETQYF. CDR3 in DNA: TGTGCCAGCAGCTTAGCGGCGGCCTATCGGGAGACCCAGTACTTC.

The J gene is TRBJ2-3, the V gene TRBV6-1; TRBD1 might be the D (5 bases). Germline V CDR1 and CDR2: MNHNS, SASEGT. Deletions cut 4 bases from V and 5 bases from J, with 7 bases between. CDR3 length: 12 residues. The CDR3: CASSGRVDTQYF. Written as DNA, the CDR3 is TGTGCCAGCAGTGGCAGGGTAGATACGCAGTATTTT.

V and J are TRBV7-3 and TRBJ1-1; D ambiguous. With 4 bases removed from V and 0 bases from J, the gap between germline ends came to 15 bases. Germline V lookup: CDR1 SGHTA, CDR2 FQGTGA. The CDR3 is 16 residues long. CDR3 coding DNA: TGTGCCAGCAGCTCCCGTCCCCCCGGTATGAACACTGAAGCTTTCTTT. It is translated as CASSSRPPGMNTEAFF.

J is TRBJ1-1 and V is TRBV11-2; TRBD1 matches at 12 bases. Germline V lookup: CDR1 SGHAT, CDR2 FQNNGV. This CDR3 region has 16 residues. Trimming removed 5 bases from V and 2 bases from J; junction bases left unmatched: 6. This CDR3 is CASSRGQGAANTEAFF. Written as DNA, the CDR3 is TGTGCCAGCAGCCGGGGACAGGGGGCCGCTAACACTGAAGCTTTCTTT.

The chain employs TRBV5-3 and TRBJ1-5; 7 bases fit TRBD1. TRBV5-3 is identified as an open reading frame with a role that is uncertain. The CDR3 loop spans 16 amino acids. The trim removed 4 bases at V and 2 bases at J, leaving 9 bases unmatched. In nucleotides, the CDR3 is TGTGCCAGAAGCCAGAACAGGGGTCGGGGCAATCAGCCCCAGCATTTT. Its translation: CARSQNRGRGNQPQHF.

This sequence joins TRBV6-1 and TRBJ2-1; TRBD1 matches 7 bases. The CDR3 runs to 17 residues. V gave up 2 bases and J gave up 15 bases; unmatched junction bases: 22. Germline CDR1 is MNHNS and CDR2 is SASEGT. CDR3 coding DNA: TGTGCCAGCAGTGAATCCCAGTTCCGGGACAGTTTGAGGTTGGGGTTCTTC. Translating gives CASSESQFRDSLRLGFF.

The CDR3 DNA reads TGTGCCAGCTCACCACCCGGGACAGTAAAAGAGACCCAGTACTTC. Translating gives CASSPPGTVKETQYF. V is TRBV18 and J is TRBJ2-5, with 7 bases fitting TRBD1. This CDR3 has 15 amino acids. Germline V gene lookup returns CDR1 KGHSH and CDR2 LQKENI. V lost 0 bases and J lost 3; bases outside the gene matches: 4.

CDR3 sequence reads: CASSGPGEGNQPQHF. In nucleotides, the CDR3 is TGTGCCAGCAGTGGACCCGGGGAGGGCAATCAGCCCCAGCATTTT. The chain is built from TRBV2 and TRBJ1-5; the D is unclear. Germline V gene sequence: CDR1 SNHLY, CDR2 FYNNEI. V dropped 4 bases and J dropped 2 bases, with 12 bases sitting between them. This CDR3 has 15 residues. Based on the CDR3 plus reference TRBV2 and TRBJ1-5, the full variable domain is EPEVTQTPSHQVTQMGQEVILRCVPISNHLYFYWYRQILGQKVEFLVSFYNNEISEKSEIFDDQFSVERPDGSNFTLKIRSTKLEDSAMYFCASSGPGEGNQPQHFGDGTRLSIL.

The chain links TRBV7-2 to TRBJ2-5; no clear D gene. CDR1 is SGHTA, CDR2 FQGNSA, per germline. V was pared by 6 bases and J by 2 bases, with 10 bases between. The CDR3 has 13 residues. CDR3 in amino acids: CASRLGLQETQYF. The CDR3 DNA follows: TGTGCCAGCAGACTGGGATTACAAGAGACCCAGTACTTC.

This chain links TRBV27 with TRBJ1-1, with 10 positions matching TRBD1. Germline V gene sequence: CDR1 MNHEY, CDR2 SMNVEV (reference sequence). The CDR3 covers 14 residues. The J segment lost 6 bases and the V segment lost 6 bases, leaving 7 bases of the junction unmatched. CDR3 bases: TGTGCCAGCAGACCGGACAGGGGGTGGTCTGAAGCTTTCTTT. Residues: CASRPDRGWSEAFF.

By share, this clone counts as medium-sized. This chain connects TRBV11-2 to TRBJ1-6; D remains unclear. Germline values: CDR1 SGHAT, CDR2 FQNNGV. CDR3 length: 11 amino acids. Between the trimmed V and J ends, which lost 9 bases and 5 bases, there was a span of 5 bases. The CDR3 coding sequence is TGTGCCAGTGGGAATAATTCACCCCTCCACTTT. Residues: CASGNNSPLHF.

The V call is TRBV5-1, the J call TRBJ2-7; maybe TRBD1 (6 bases). The length of the CDR3 is 14 residues. Germline V gene sequence: CDR1 SGHRS, CDR2 YFSETQ. The V end lost 0 bases, the J end lost 3 bases, and 10 bases lay between the germline ends. CDR3 region: CASSLGQDLYEQYF. The CDR3 DNA sequence: TGCGCCAGCAGCTTGGGACAGGACCTCTACGAGCAGTACTTC.

The V call is TRBV28, the J call TRBJ2-5; weak D call: TRBD2 (5 bases). The CDR3 loop spans 15 amino acids. Germline assignment: CDR1 MDHEN and CDR2 SYDVKM. V lost 6 bases and J lost 0, with 14 bases in between. CDR3 bases: TGTGCCAGCAGCCCGACTATCATCCACCAAGAGACCCAGTACTTC. This gives the protein CASSPTIIHQETQYF.

Here the CDR3 reads CASSAASGGYEQYF. CDR3 bases: TGCGCCAGCTCGGCGGCTAGCGGTGGCTACGAGCAGTACTTC. The rearrangement joins TRBV5-1 to TRBJ2-7; 7 nucleotides align to TRBD2. CDR1 and CDR2 from the germline V gene are SGHRS and YFSETQ. V trimming: 7 bases; J trimming: 3 bases; junction bases outside the gene matches: 10. The CDR3 is 14 residues long. The variable domain in full, with the rest retrieved from reference TRBV5-1 and TRBJ2-7, is KAGVTQTPRYLIKTRGQQVTLSCSPISGHRSVSWYQQTPGQGLQFLFEYFSETQRNKGNFPGRFSGRQFSNSRSEMNVSTLELGDSALYLCASSAASGGYEQYFGPGTRLTVT.

This clone was counted only a few times. This rearrangement joins TRBV2 to TRBJ2-7; TRBD2 matches at 9 bases. The CDR3 has 17 amino acids. Trimming at V came to 7 bases and at J to 0 bases, leaving 13 bases not matched to a gene. From germline, CDR1 is SNHLY and CDR2 FYNNEI. The CDR3 loop is CASMTKVAGVSSYEQYF. The DNA for the CDR3 is TGTGCCAGCATGACTAAGGTAGCGGGAGTTAGCTCCTACGAGCAGTACTTC.

The CDR3: CASIDRKGLNTGELFF. The CDR3 DNA reads as TGTGCCAGCATCGACCGTAAGGGTCTGAACACCGGGGAGCTGTTTTTT. V usage is TRBV2 and J usage is TRBJ2-2, with unresolved D. CDR3 size: 16 residues. Germline CDR1 is SNHLY and CDR2 is FYNNEI. V lost 7 bases to trimming and J lost 1 base, with 16 bases between them.

The chain is built from TRBV5-4 and TRBJ2-5; 9 nucleotides match TRBD2. The V segment lost 2 bases and the J segment 4 bases; nucleotides outside the gene matches: 3. The length of the CDR3 is 14 residues. CDR1 and CDR2 (germline): SGHNT, YYREEE (reference sequence). DNA for the CDR3: TGTGCCAGCAGCTTTAGCGGGGGCCCAGAGACCCAGTACTTC. Translating gives CASSFSGGPETQYF.

This clone appeared once. V and J are TRBV7-8 and TRBJ2-7; the match to TRBD2 covers 7 bases. CDR3 length: 17 amino acids. The V gene end was trimmed by 5 bases and the J gene end by 5 bases; junction bases not matched to a gene: 18. The germline V gene encodes CDR1 SGHVS and CDR2 FQNEAQ. This chain's CDR3 is CASSPAGVARALDEQYF. The CDR3, as DNA: TGTGCCAGCAGCCCCGCGGGGGTAGCCAGGGCGTTAGACGAGCAGTACTTC.

The chain combines TRBV6-5 with TRBJ1-3, with D hard to call. CDR1 is MNHEY, CDR2 SVGAGI, per germline. V was trimmed by 6 bases and J by 8 bases, leaving 8 bases between them. The CDR3 is made up of 11 amino acids. The DNA of the CDR3 is TGTGCCAGCAGACTCGGATACACCATATATTTT. The encoded protein is CASRLGYTIYF.

The genes are TRBV5-1 and TRBJ1-5, with D maybe TRBD1 (6 bases). Germline lookup yields CDR1 SGHRS and CDR2 YFSETQ. CDR3 size: 14 residues. V lost 4 bases and J 4 bases, leaving 12 bases between the germline ends. CDR3 DNA: TGCGCCAGCAGCCAGGACAGCCAAAATCAGCCCCAGCATTTT. Protein sequence: CASSQDSQNQPQHF.

V usage is TRBV2 and J usage is TRBJ1-1; no definite D call. The germline gives CDR1 SNHLY, CDR2 FYNNEI. The CDR3 has 13 amino acids. V was shortened by 7 bases and J by 5 bases, with 14 bases between the two germline ends. The CDR3: CASTESGRTEAFF. The CDR3 DNA reads TGTGCCAGCACCGAAAGTGGCAGGACTGAAGCTTTCTTT.

The chain has TRBV5-5 and TRBJ2-7, with D possibly TRBD1 on 6 matching bases. The germline V and J ends were trimmed by 4 bases and 2 bases, with 10 bases remaining between them. This CDR3 comprises 13 residues. Germline assignment: CDR1 SGHKS and CDR2 YYEKEE (reference sequence). CDR3 protein: CASSTRGTYEQYF. In nucleotides, the CDR3 is TGTGCCAGCAGCACCAGGGGAACCTACGAGCAGTACTTC.

The chain combines TRBV4-1 with TRBJ1-1; tentative D call: TRBD1 (5 bases). This CDR3 is 18 amino acids long. V lost 2 bases to trimming and J lost 3 bases, with 22 bases between them. From germline, CDR1 is MGHRA and CDR2 YSYEKL. This CDR3 is CASSQKGTHRGLDTEAFF. CDR3 nucleotide sequence: TGCGCCAGCAGCCAAAAGGGTACGCACCGGGGACTGGACACTGAAGCTTTCTTT.

The chain uses TRBV4-1 and TRBJ1-5; D is unresolved. The germline V gene has CDR1 MGHRA and CDR2 YSYEKL. This CDR3 region has 15 residues. V was shortened by 1 base and J by 4 bases, with 11 bases between the two germline ends. The CDR3 DNA reads TGCGCCAGCAGCCAAGGTCTAGGGAGGAATCAGCCCCAGCATTTT. Its protein is CASSQGLGRNQPQHF.

V and J are TRBV5-4 and TRBJ1-2; D unclear. V lost 0 bases, J lost 0 bases, and 15 bases lay in between. The CDR3 is 17 residues long. The germline gives CDR1 SGHNT, CDR2 YYREEE (reference sequence). The CDR3, as DNA: TGTGCCAGCAGCTTGGTGACCAATGCGTACGCTAACTATGGCTACACCTTC. Translated: CASSLVTNAYANYGYTF. Full variable domain (remainder filled in from reference TRBV5-4 and TRBJ1-2): ETGVTQSPTHLIKTRGQQVTLRCSSQSGHNTVSWYQQALGQGPQFIFQYYREEENGRGNFPPRFSGLQFPNYSSELNVNALELDDSALYLCASSLVTNAYANYGYTFGSGTRLTVV.

The rearrangement uses TRBV18 and TRBJ1-2; D might be TRBD1 (6 bases). Trimming stripped 2 bases from V and 1 base from J, with 20 bases between. Per germline, CDR1 KGHSH and CDR2 LQKENI. This CDR3 is 18 amino acids long. The CDR3 sequence: CASSPVSRGMLLNYGYTF. DNA of the CDR3: TGTGCCAGCTCACCAGTAAGCAGGGGCATGTTGCTTAACTATGGCTACACCTTC.

V gene TRBV11-3 combines with J gene TRBJ1-6, with D unclear. CDR3 size: 13 residues. Trimming shortened V by 1 base and J by 10 bases, and 8 bases separated the two germline ends. The germline gives CDR1 SGHNT, CDR2 YENEEA. CDR3 nucleotides: TGTGCCAGCAGCTTAGTCGTTGGATCACCCCTCCACTTT. It encodes CASSLVVGSPLHF. The whole variable domain, remainder taken from reference TRBV11-3 and TRBJ1-6, is EAGVVQSPRYKIIEKKQPVAFWCNPISGHNTLYWYLQNLGQGPELLIRYENEEAVDDSQLPKDRFSAERLKGVDSTLKIQPAELGDSAVYLCASSLVVGSPLHFGNGTRLTVT.

The V call is TRBV7-8, the J call TRBJ1-2, with 8 bases aligning to TRBD1. Germline CDR1 reads SGHVS; CDR2 reads FQNEAQ. This CDR3 contains 15 residues. Unmatched junction bases numbered 6, after V lost 3 bases and J lost 3 bases. Here the CDR3 reads CASSFGQGSDYGYTF. CDR3 in DNA: TGTGCCAGCAGCTTCGGACAGGGCTCTGACTATGGCTACACCTTC.

The chain uses TRBV4-1 and TRBJ1-4, with 8 bases that match TRBD1. The CDR3 runs to 16 residues. J lost 0 bases, V lost 4 bases, and 4 bases had no gene match. Per the germline V gene, CDR1 is MGHRA and CDR2 is YSYEKL. The CDR3 region has the DNA TGCGCCAGCAGCCGAGCAGGGGGCTCAACTAATGAAAAACTGTTTTTT. This sequence encodes CASSRAGGSTNEKLFF.